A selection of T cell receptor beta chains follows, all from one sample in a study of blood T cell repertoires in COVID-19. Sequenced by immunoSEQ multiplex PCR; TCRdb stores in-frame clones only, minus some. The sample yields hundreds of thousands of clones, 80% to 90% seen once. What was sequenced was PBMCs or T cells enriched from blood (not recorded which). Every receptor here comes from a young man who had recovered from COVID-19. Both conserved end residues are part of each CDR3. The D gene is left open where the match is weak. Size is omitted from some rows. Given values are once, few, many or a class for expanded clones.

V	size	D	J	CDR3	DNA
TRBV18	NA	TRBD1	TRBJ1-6	CASSPPGTGSTSYNSPLHF	TGTGCCAGCTCACCACCCGGGACAGGATCCACCTCCTATAATTCACCCCTCCACTTT
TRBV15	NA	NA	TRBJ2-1	CATSLLPPRDEQFF	TGTGCCACCTCCTTATTGCCCCCGCGGGATGAGCAGTTCTTC
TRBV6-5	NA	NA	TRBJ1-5	CASRLQGFSNQPQHF	TGTGCCAGCAGGCTACAGGGATTTTCGAATCAGCCCCAGCATTTT
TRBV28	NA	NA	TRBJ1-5	CASSPPGLFSNQPQHF	TGTGCCAGCAGTCCACCAGGACTGTTTAGCAATCAGCCCCAGCATTTT
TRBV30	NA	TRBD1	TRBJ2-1	CAWSPNPYRGIGDEQFF	TGTGCCTGGAGTCCTAACCCATACAGGGGAATCGGGGATGAGCAGTTCTTC
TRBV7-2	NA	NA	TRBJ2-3	CASSTNRASGPASTDTQYF	TGTGCCAGCAGCACCAACAGGGCTAGCGGCCCAGCCAGCACAGATACGCAGTATTTT
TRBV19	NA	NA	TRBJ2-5	CASSIGGLEETQYF	TGTGCCAGTAGTATCGGGGGGCTGGAAGAGACCCAGTACTTC
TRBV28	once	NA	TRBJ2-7	CASSSPGQREGGLRQYF	TGTGCCAGCAGTTCCCCGGGACAGCGAGAGGGGGGCCTAAGGCAGTACTTC
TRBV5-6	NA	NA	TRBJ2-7	CASSPGGRNYEQYF	TGTGCCAGCAGCCCGGGGGGCCGAAACTACGAGCAGTACTTC
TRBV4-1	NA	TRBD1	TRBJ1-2	CASSQESDQGGYYGYTF	TGCGCCAGCAGCCAAGAATCCGATCAAGGGGGCTACTATGGCTACACCTTC
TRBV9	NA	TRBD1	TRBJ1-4	CASSGTGGAFPEKLFF	TGTGCCAGCAGCGGGACAGGGGGCGCATTCCCTGAAAAACTGTTTTTT
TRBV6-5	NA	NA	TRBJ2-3	CASSYGASALVDTQYF	TGTGCCAGCAGTTACGGAGCTAGCGCCCTTGTGGATACGCAGTATTTT
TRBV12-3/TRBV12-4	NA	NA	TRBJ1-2	CASSLFGSGYTF	TGTGCCAGCAGTTTATTCGGGAGTGGCTACACCTTC
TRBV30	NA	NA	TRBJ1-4	CACTHATNEKLFF	TGTGCCTGTACACATGCAACTAATGAAAAACTGTTTTTT
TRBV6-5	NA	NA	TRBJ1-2	CASSYGYRENYGYTF	TGTGCCAGCAGTTACGGGTACAGGGAGAACTATGGCTACACCTTC
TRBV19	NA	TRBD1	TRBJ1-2	CASTGGQGGGGYTF	TGTGCCAGTACAGGGGGACAGGGTGGAGGTGGCTACACCTTC
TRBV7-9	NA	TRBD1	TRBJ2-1	CASSPSGTGGSNEQFF	TGTGCCAGCAGCCCCTCCGGGACAGGGGGGTCCAATGAGCAGTTCTTC
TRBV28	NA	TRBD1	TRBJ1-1	CASSPQGAHSTEAFF	TGTGCCAGCAGCCCTCAGGGGGCGCATAGCACTGAAGCTTTCTTT